These 32 T cell receptor beta chains share one sample of origin, sequenced in a study of blood T cell repertoires in COVID-19. TCRdb's table, derived via immunoSEQ multiplex PCR, lists solely in-frame clones and lacks some. The table includes around 95,000 clones, 88% detected once. Input material: peripheral blood. Receptors originate from a human donor in a cohort sampled during active COVID-19.

The rearrangement links TRBV9 to TRBJ1-3; 10 positions match TRBD1. There are 20 residues in the CDR3. After removal of 1 base from V and 0 bases from J, the junction contained 13 bases not matched to a gene. CDR1 and CDR2 (germline): SGDLS, YYNGEE. The CDR3 DNA is TGTGCCAGCAGCGTACACGGGACAGGGGTTCGGACCAGCTCTGGAAACACCATATATTTT. Its translation: CASSVHGTGVRTSSGNTIYF.

The chain recombines TRBV5-1 with TRBJ2-5, with 8 bases that match TRBD1. The germline gives CDR1 SGHRS, CDR2 YFSETQ. The CDR3 is 14 amino acids. V lost 3 bases, J lost 3 bases, and 4 bases stayed unmatched. The CDR3 DNA reads TGCGCCAGCAGCTCAGGGGGCCGGGAAGAGACCCAGTACTTC. Its protein is CASSSGGREETQYF.

This sequence joins TRBV23-1 and TRBJ1-5; tentatively, D is TRBD1 (6 bases). TRBV23-1 is an ORF, and what it does is uncertain. V lost 6 bases and J lost 0, with 12 bases in between. This CDR3 spans 15 amino acids. The CDR3 spells CASSQYRVSNQPQHF. CDR3 sequence (DNA): TGCGCCAGCAGCCAGTACAGGGTTAGCAATCAGCCCCAGCATTTT.

The chain joins TRBV4-1 to TRBJ2-1, with a tentative D call TRBD2 (6 bases). Germline V gene lookup returns CDR1 MGHRA and CDR2 YSYEKL. V shed 3 bases and J shed 5 bases, with 14 bases lying between them. The CDR3 extends over 15 amino acids. The CDR3 DNA reads as TGCGCCAGCAGCCAGGTGTGGGGACTTCACAATGAGCAGTTCTTC. It is translated as CASSQVWGLHNEQFF.

This chain joins TRBV5-1 and TRBJ2-7; D might be TRBD1 (6 bases). V was pared by 4 bases and J by 3 bases, with 14 bases between. CDR1 and CDR2 (germline): SGHRS, YFSETQ. This CDR3 is 14 amino acids long. CDR3 nucleotide sequence: TGCGCCAGCAGCCTCCGGACAGATTACTACGAGCAGTACTTC. Protein product: CASSLRTDYYEQYF.

The chain combines TRBV2 with TRBJ2-3, with D maybe TRBD2 (6 bases). CDR3 size: 15 residues. V lost 5 bases to trimming and J lost 0 bases, with 12 bases between them. The germline gives CDR1 SNHLY, CDR2 FYNNEI. CDR3 loop: CASSWDSTSTDTQYF. The CDR3 bases are TGTGCCAGCAGTTGGGACTCCACTAGCACAGATACGCAGTATTTT.

The chain joins TRBV7-9 to TRBJ1-1; D ambiguous. CDR1 and CDR2 from the germline V gene are SEHNR and FQNEAQ (reference sequence). The V gene lost 1 base and the J gene lost 5 bases, with 14 bases spanning the gap. The CDR3 totals 15 residues. CDR3: CASSLGQPRETEAFF. For the CDR3, the DNA is TGTGCCAGCAGCTTAGGTCAGCCGAGGGAGACTGAAGCTTTCTTT.

The chain recombines TRBV10-3 with TRBJ2-7; 10 nucleotides agree with TRBD1. V lost 0 bases, J lost 6 bases, and 2 bases stayed unmatched. Germline CDR1 reads ENHRY; CDR2 reads SYGVKD. CDR3 length: 14 residues. CDR3 DNA sequence: TGTGCCATCAGTGAGTCGACAGGGGGCCCCGAGCAGTACTTC. Protein sequence: CAISESTGGPEQYF.

V usage is TRBV19 and J usage is TRBJ1-1, with 7 nucleotides matching TRBD1. The CDR3 extends over 10 amino acids. The germline gives CDR1 LNHDA, CDR2 SQIVND (reference sequence). V shed 3 bases, J shed 11 bases, and the junction held 0 bases outside the gene matches. This chain's CDR3 is CASSMGQAFF. DNA of the CDR3: TGTGCCAGTAGTATGGGACAGGCTTTCTTT.

This rearrangement joins TRBV28 to TRBJ2-5; no definite D call. Between the trimmed V and J ends, which lost 6 bases and 4 bases, there was a span of 15 bases. CDR3 length: 14 residues. Germline assignment: CDR1 MDHEN and CDR2 SYDVKM. The CDR3 sequence is CASRDLGPRETQYF. The DNA for the CDR3 is TGTGCCAGCAGAGATTTGGGCCCCCGAGAGACCCAGTACTTC.

The V and J genes are TRBV4-1 and TRBJ2-7; D is perhaps TRBD1 (5 bases). V lost 4 bases to trimming and J lost 3 bases, with 19 bases between them. The CDR3 is 16 residues long. Germline V lookup: CDR1 MGHRA, CDR2 YSYEKL. As DNA, the CDR3 is TGCGCCAGCAGCCGCTATGCGGACATCCCAGGCTACGAGCAGTACTTC. This codes for CASSRYADIPGYEQYF.

In this sample, this clone turned up once. This chain links TRBV6-1 with TRBJ1-3; a possible D gene is TRBD1 (6 bases). The CDR3 loop spans 15 amino acids. V was cut by 1 base and J by 9 bases, with 16 bases left in between. Germline CDR1 MNHNS, CDR2 SASEGT. The CDR3 sequence is CASSEDPPGVGTIYF. CDR3 coding DNA: TGTGCCAGCAGTGAAGATCCGCCAGGGGTTGGCACCATATATTTT.

The chain joins TRBV18 to TRBJ1-1; no definite D call. The CDR3 spans 14 residues. Trimming cost V 6 bases and J 5 bases, with 16 bases left between them. CDR1 is KGHSH and CDR2 is LQKENI in the germline V gene. The CDR3 DNA reads as TGTGCCAGCTCTTGGGCGGAGGTAAGGACTGAAGCTTTCTTT. Its protein is CASSWAEVRTEAFF. The full variable domain, with the rest looked up from reference TRBV18 and TRBJ1-1, is NAGVMQNPRHLVRRRGQEARLRCSPMKGHSHVYWYRQLPEEGLKFMVYLQKENIIDESGMPKERFSAEFPKEGPSILRIQQVVRGDSAAYFCASSWAEVRTEAFFGQGTRLTVV.

This rearrangement joins TRBV7-3 to TRBJ2-2; 13 bases are shared with TRBD2. Germline CDR1 reads SGHTA; CDR2 reads FQGTGA. Trimming removed 5 bases from V and 2 bases from J; junction bases left unmatched: 11. The CDR3 sequence is 19 residues long. CDR3 in DNA: TGTGCCAGCAGCCCCGGAGGACTAGCGGGAGAGAAAAACACCGGGGAGCTGTTTTTT. It is translated as CASSPGGLAGEKNTGELFF.

V is TRBV5-1 and J is TRBJ1-3, with TRBD1 matching over 7 bases. The trim removed 4 bases at V and 0 bases at J, leaving 7 bases unmatched. From germline, CDR1 is SGHRS and CDR2 YFSETQ. The CDR3 runs to 16 residues. CDR3 DNA sequence: TGCGCCAGCAGCCCATACGACAGGGTCTCTGGAAACACCATATATTTT. It is translated as CASSPYDRVSGNTIYF.

In DNA, the CDR3 is TGTGCCAGCAGCTTAGAGGCCGCAGGGGGCACTGAAGCTTTCTTT. It is translated as CASSLEAAGGTEAFF. V is TRBV7-8 and J is TRBJ1-1; 7 nucleotides align to TRBD1. The CDR3 sequence is 15 residues long. V shed 1 base, J shed 4 bases, and the junction held 6 bases outside the gene matches. Germline V lookup: CDR1 SGHVS, CDR2 FQNEAQ.

The J gene is TRBJ2-1, the V gene TRBV15, with D possibly being TRBD2 (5 bases). This CDR3 has 15 residues. Germline values: CDR1 LNHNV, CDR2 YYDKDF (reference sequence). V was shortened by 0 bases and J by 7 bases, with 13 bases between the two germline ends. CDR3 loop: CATSREGGLENEQFF. CDR3 nucleotides: TGTGCCACCAGCAGAGAAGGAGGCTTGGAGAATGAGCAGTTCTTC.

The chain recombines TRBV13 with TRBJ2-7, with TRBD2 matching over 14 bases. The V gene's germline CDR1 is PRHDT and CDR2 FYEKMQ (reference sequence). This CDR3 is 16 amino acids long. V shed 6 bases and J 4 bases; nucleotides not matched to a gene: 8. The CDR3 is CASSKGLAGVEYEQYF. As DNA, the CDR3 is TGTGCCAGCAGTAAGGGACTAGCGGGAGTAGAATACGAGCAGTACTTC.

V and J are TRBV28 and TRBJ1-2; D possibly corresponds to TRBD1 (6 bases). V lost 2 bases and J lost 6, with 19 bases in between. Germline CDR1 MDHEN, CDR2 SYDVKM. CDR3 length: 16 amino acids. Written as DNA, the CDR3 is TGTGCCAGCAGTTTACCTGGGTCCGGGTACAGGGATGGCTACACCTTC. As protein: CASSLPGSGYRDGYTF.

The rearrangement links TRBV12-3 or TRBV12-4 to TRBJ2-1, with TRBD1 as a possible D gene (5 bases). There are 13 residues in the CDR3. Trimming pared 1 base from V and 6 bases from J, leaving 7 bases between. CDR3 DNA sequence: TGTGCCAGCAGTTTAGTTCAGGGCAATGAGCAGTTCTTC. Translating it yields CASSLVQGNEQFF.

The chain joins TRBV5-1 to TRBJ1-1; the D gene is possibly TRBD1 (6 bases). Germline CDR1 and CDR2: SGHRS and YFSETQ. The CDR3 loop spans 16 amino acids. The V end lost 4 bases, the J end lost 0 bases, and 16 bases lay between the germline ends. For the CDR3, the DNA is TGCGCCAGCAGCACCTTACAGGGCGCGATGAACACTGAAGCTTTCTTT. Its protein product is CASSTLQGAMNTEAFF. Based on the CDR3 plus reference TRBV5-1 and TRBJ1-1, the full variable domain is KAGVTQTPRYLIKTRGQQVTLSCSPISGHRSVSWYQQTPGQGLQFLFEYFSETQRNKGNFPGRFSGRQFSNSRSEMNVSTLELGDSALYLCASSTLQGAMNTEAFFGQGTRLTVV.

V gene TRBV19 combines with J gene TRBJ1-1, with D maybe TRBD1 (6 bases). Germline CDR1 and CDR2: LNHDA and SQIVND (reference sequence). The CDR3 is 14 amino acids. Trimming took off 6 bases at V and 2 bases at J, with 13 bases between the two ends. The CDR3 DNA reads TGTGCCAGTAGGAACAGGGAGGGTAACACTGAAGCTTTCTTT. Protein: CASRNREGNTEAFF.

The V and J genes are TRBV18 and TRBJ1-5, with D perhaps TRBD1 (6 bases). The V gene lost 3 bases and the J gene lost 7 bases, with 7 bases spanning the gap. The CDR3 has 12 amino acids. The germline V gene has CDR1 KGHSH and CDR2 LQKENI. The CDR3 nucleotides read TGTGCCAGCTCACCGACAGGACAGCCCCAGCATTTT. Protein: CASSPTGQPQHF.

The chain has TRBV28 and TRBJ2-7, with a possible D match to TRBD1 (5 bases). This CDR3 is 15 amino acids long. Trimming shortened V by 5 bases and J by 0 bases, and 14 bases separated the two germline ends. Germline V CDR1 and CDR2: MDHEN, SYDVKM. The CDR3 nucleotides are TGTGCCAGCAGTCCGTATGACAGTAACTCCTACGAGCAGTACTTC. Protein sequence: CASSPYDSNSYEQYF.

This rearrangement joins TRBV6-5 to TRBJ2-7, with D hard to call. Germline values: CDR1 MNHEY, CDR2 SVGAGI. This CDR3 is 11 amino acids long. Trimming left V 4 bases short and J 6 bases short, with 7 bases between. CDR3 bases: TGTGCCAGCAGTTCCCGAGGCGAGCAGTACTTC. Translating gives CASSSRGEQYF.

The gene calls are TRBV4-3 and TRBJ2-5; D unresolved. V was trimmed by 0 bases and J by 7 bases, leaving 6 bases between them. Germline V gene sequence: CDR1 LGHNA, CDR2 YSLEER. The CDR3 is 12 residues long. The CDR3 nucleotides read TGCGCCAGCAGCCAAGACAGAGGGACCCAGTACTTC. This sequence encodes CASSQDRGTQYF.

The J gene is TRBJ2-7, the V gene TRBV6-5, with D perhaps matching TRBD2 (6 bases). The length of the CDR3 is 12 residues. The V and J ends lost 8 bases and 6 bases respectively, with 14 bases between them. Germline loops: CDR1 MNHEY, CDR2 SVGAGI. CDR3 coding DNA: TGTGCCAGCGGGCGGGGTGATGTCGAGCAGTACTTC. Translated: CASGRGDVEQYF.

The rearrangement links TRBV28 to TRBJ1-2, with D unresolved. Trimming stripped 5 bases from V and 2 bases from J, with 9 bases between. This CDR3 has 13 residues. CDR1 and CDR2 (germline): MDHEN, SYDVKM. The CDR3 protein is CASSKTENYGYTF. DNA of the CDR3: TGTGCCAGCAGTAAAACAGAAAACTATGGCTACACCTTC.

The rearrangement joins TRBV5-4 to TRBJ1-2, with 8 bases lining up with TRBD1. The CDR3 runs to 13 residues. With V trimmed by 4 bases and J by 8 bases, 7 bases remained unmatched. CDR1 and CDR2 from the germline V gene are SGHNT and YYREEE (reference sequence). This CDR3 reads CASSGRTGRGYTF. The CDR3, as DNA: TGTGCCAGCAGCGGAAGGACAGGGCGAGGCTACACCTTC.

Remarks on this clone: The same CDR3 also results from other DNA sequences found in this sample. V gene TRBV29-1 combines with J gene TRBJ1-1, with D maybe TRBD1 (6 bases). Germline V gene data show CDR1 as SQVTM and CDR2 as ANQGSEA. The germline V and J ends were trimmed by 6 bases and 7 bases, with 9 bases remaining between them. This CDR3 spans 10 amino acids. CDR3 residues: CSVLDSEAFF. Here the CDR3 DNA reads TGCAGCGTCCTGGACAGTGAAGCTTTCTTT.

The rearrangement links TRBV7-2 to TRBJ2-1; 7 bases are a match to TRBD2. Germline V gene data show CDR1 as SGHTA and CDR2 as FQGNSA. This CDR3 is built from 14 residues. The junction had 11 bases not matched to a gene; V was cut back by 7 bases and J by 8 bases. The CDR3, as DNA: TGTGCCAGCACCCCCTCTTGGGGGAGGGATGAGCAGTTCTTC. Translating gives CASTPSWGRDEQFF.

The chain uses TRBV6-6 and TRBJ1-1, with D uncertain. Germline-derived CDR1 and CDR2 are MNHNY and SVGAGI (reference sequence). This CDR3 spans 12 amino acids. CDR3 protein: CATKTNGWVAFF. The CDR3 DNA reads as TGTGCTACGAAAACCAACGGGTGGGTCGCTTTCTTT.